One and the same sample provided the 12 T cell receptor beta chains below, sequenced in a study of T-cell memory formation after mild COVID-19. TCRdb called the 5' RACE reads again in MiXCR, with one record for every CDR3 protein. In the table there are 280,000 or so distinct CDR3 sequences, roughly 8.2% of which are singletons. Input material: PBMCs or a T cell subset sorted from them (not recorded which). These receptors all stem from a man aged 18 to 30 who had mild COVID-19 (a few samples of this study predate the infection). Cell type and time point are not known.

A few counts support this clonotype. CDR3 nucleotides: TGTGCCAGCACCCTAGGCCCCTCGACCCAGTACTTC. This codes for CASTLGPSTQYF. V is TRBV12-3 or TRBV12-4 and J is TRBJ2-5, with D uncertain. This CDR3 contains 12 residues. Deletions cut 7 bases from V and 7 bases from J, with 13 bases between.

This clonotype was seen ten or more times. V gene TRBV4-3 combines with J gene TRBJ2-7, with TRBD1 identical over 7 bases. The CDR3 is 16 amino acids. Germline CDR1 and CDR2: LGHNA and YSLEER. V trimming: 8 bases; J trimming: 5 bases; junction bases outside the gene matches: 18. CDR3 nucleotide sequence: TGCGCCAGCGCTGTGTCGCCCAACAGGGGTTACGACGAGCAGTACTTC. This sequence encodes CASAVSPNRGYDEQYF.

V is TRBV12-3 or TRBV12-4 and J is TRBJ2-3; tentatively, D is TRBD2 (5 bases). This CDR3 comprises 13 residues. Trimming left V 6 bases short and J 1 base short, with 8 bases between. The CDR3 loop reads CASRGSRTDTQYF. Written as DNA, the CDR3 is TGTGCCAGCAGGGGGAGCCGCACAGATACGCAGTATTTT.

CDR3 DNA sequence: TGCGCCAGCAGCCTGGGACAGGTTGTAAACTATGGCTACACCTTC. Translated, it gives CASSLGQVVNYGYTF. The rearrangement links TRBV4-3 to TRBJ1-2, with 8 nucleotides matching TRBD1. This CDR3 has 15 amino acids. Germline CDR1 LGHNA, CDR2 YSLEER. J was trimmed by 2 bases and V by 4 bases; bases with no gene match: 6.

Many counts were recorded for this clonotype. The J gene is TRBJ2-7, the V gene TRBV6-2 or TRBV6-3, with 9 bases matching TRBD2. CDR1 MNHEY and CDR2 SVGEGT come from the germline V gene. The CDR3 is 15 residues long. Losses at the gene ends were 2 bases for V and 1 base for J; bases not matched to a gene: 3. The CDR3 protein is CASSYPAGGSYEQYV. The CDR3 DNA sequence: TGTGCCAGCAGTTACCCAGCGGGGGGATCCTACGAGCAGTACGTC.

The chain joins TRBV7-2 to TRBJ1-5; D remains unclear. Germline loops: CDR1 SGHTA, CDR2 FQGNSA. The CDR3 consists of 13 residues. The V end lost 5 bases, the J end lost 6 bases, and 11 bases lay between the germline ends. CDR3 sequence reads: CASSRQRVQPQHF. CDR3 DNA: TGTGCCAGCAGCCGGCAAAGGGTTCAGCCCCAGCATTTT.

This clonotype was counted between two and nine times. CDR3 sequence (DNA): TGCAGCCCGAGCGGGACAGGGGGGGAGGACACTGAAGCTTTCTTT. Translating it yields CSPSGTGGEDTEAFF. The V and J genes are TRBV29-1 and TRBJ1-1, with 11 nucleotides matching TRBD1. Germline V gene data show CDR1 as SQVTM and CDR2 as ANQGSEA. This CDR3 spans 15 amino acids. V dropped 8 bases and J dropped 3; count of bases not matched to a gene: 11.

J is TRBJ2-1 and V is TRBV10-3, with 9 bases aligning to TRBD1. The V gene end was trimmed by 6 bases and the J gene end by 1 base; junction bases not matched to a gene: 4. Germline values: CDR1 ENHRY, CDR2 SYGVKD. The CDR3 covers 15 residues. The CDR3 nucleotides are TGTGCCATCAGAGACGGGACAGGGTCCTACAATGAGCAGTTCTTC. This sequence encodes CAIRDGTGSYNEQFF.

This clonotype was counted at least ten times. V usage is TRBV4-1 and J usage is TRBJ1-2, with unresolved D. The CDR3 totals 15 residues. V lost 4 bases and J lost 4, with 16 bases in between. Looked up from germline, CDR1 is MGHRA and CDR2 is YSYEKL. This chain's CDR3 is CASSPTGQAGYGYTF. The CDR3 nucleotides are TGCGCCAGCAGCCCAACCGGTCAGGCCGGCTATGGCTACACCTTC.

This clonotype was counted a few times. The genes are TRBV27 and TRBJ2-6, with 8 bases aligning to TRBD2. Per the germline V gene, CDR1 is MNHEY and CDR2 is SMNVEV (reference sequence). V gave up 3 bases and J gave up 3 bases; unmatched junction bases: 1. The CDR3 is made up of 15 amino acids. CDR3 amino acids: CASSFAGGGANVLTF. The CDR3 DNA follows: TGTGCCAGCAGTTTTGCGGGGGGTGGGGCCAACGTCCTGACTTTC.

A few counts support this clonotype. The rearrangement links TRBV6-2 or TRBV6-3 to TRBJ2-1; D unclear. The CDR3 runs to 12 residues. With 2 bases removed from V and 8 bases from J, the gap between germline ends came to 7 bases. Per germline, CDR1 MNHEY and CDR2 SVGEGT. The chain's CDR3 is CASSYPLDEQFF. In DNA, the CDR3 is TGTGCCAGCAGTTACCCTTTGGATGAGCAGTTCTTC.

The chain uses TRBV7-2 and TRBJ1-1; TRBD1 aligns across 9 bases. The germline CDR1 and CDR2 sequences are SGHTA and FQGNSA. V trimming: 4 bases; J trimming: 11 bases; junction bases outside the gene matches: 5. This CDR3 spans 12 amino acids. The CDR3 DNA is TGTGCCAGCAGCTCGGACAGGGGAAAGGCTTTCTTT. This translates into CASSSDRGKAFF.